The rows below give T cell receptor beta chains drawn from one sample of a study of PD-1 blockade in classical Hodgkin lymphoma. Repertoires were generated with immunoSEQ multiplex PCR, while TCRdb's copy carries only in-frame clones and drops some. The table shows about 97,000 clones, with roughly 83% occurring only once. The sequenced sample was peripheral blood mononuclear cells (PBMCs), obtained at baseline. Receptor source: a human donor with classical Hodgkin lymphoma. Both conserved end residues are trimmed from each CDR3. A D gene is named only where the DNA matches it firmly. Expanded clones get a size class; other rows say once, few or many, or leave the size out.

cdr3_length d_call j_call v_call clone_size cdr3_aa
12 NA TRBJ1-5 TRBV28 once ASRQGGSNQPQH
12 NA TRBJ1-2 TRBV15 NA ATSPPRDPYGYT
14 TRBD1 TRBJ1-4 TRBV30 NA AWSDPGQDSFKKLF
11 NA TRBJ1-1 TRBV6-5 once ASSDRQITEAF
12 NA TRBJ1-3 TRBV6-4 NA ASRVTVYPLPIY
15 TRBD2 TRBJ2-3 TRBV30 NA AWSEAGLAGPTDTQY
13 NA TRBJ1-1 TRBV28 NA ASSFLIPGYTEAF
14 TRBD2 TRBJ2-3 TRBV5-4 NA ASSLGLAASTDTQY
12 NA TRBJ2-7 TRBV5-1 NA ASSLLRGSYEQY
14 NA TRBJ1-2 TRBV9 NA ASSVDRGAPYYGYT
13 NA TRBJ1-4 TRBV11-2 NA ASSFSLSANEKLF
12 NA TRBJ2-2 TRBV2 NA ASSGTGPTGELF
14 NA TRBJ2-6 TRBV13 NA ASSLEGGAGANVLT
13 NA TRBJ1-1 TRBV11-1 NA ASSPRQPRGTEAF
13 TRBD1 TRBJ2-6 TRBV7-3 NA ASSPGGSGANVLT
15 TRBD1 TRBJ1-2 TRBV10-3 NA AISESKGAGANYGYT
13 NA TRBJ1-5 TRBV6-1 NA ASSEVLRVHQPQH
11 NA TRBJ2-7 TRBV10-1 NA ASSRGERDEQY
13 TRBD1 TRBJ1-4 TRBV19 NA ASSSQGATNEKLF
13 TRBD1 TRBJ2-6 TRBV6-6 NA ASREQGVGANVLT
12 TRBD2 TRBJ2-1 TRBV29-1 NA SVARGRAMNEQF
10 NA TRBJ2-1 TRBV5-1 NA ASSLSYNEQF
11 NA TRBJ1-3 TRBV27 few ATGSSGGNTIY
10 NA TRBJ2-2 TRBV6-6 NA ASSPAAGELF
14 TRBD1 TRBJ1-1 TRBV9 NA ASSVGPPAGGTEAF
13 NA TRBJ2-7 TRBV19 NA ASSMVTGAKYEQY
12 NA TRBJ1-4 TRBV14 NA ASSRGRPVEKLF
10 NA TRBJ1-1 TRBV11-2 few ASSYGATEAF
14 TRBD2 TRBJ2-7 TRBV7-3 NA ASSRDATSGKYEQY
14 NA TRBJ1-4 TRBV5-1 NA ASSLFTSGDNEKLF
12 TRBD2 TRBJ2-3 TRBV6-5 few ASNPSGTTDTQY
12 NA TRBJ2-3 TRBV2 NA ASSRMGGTDTQY
11 NA TRBJ1-4 TRBV5-4 NA ASSLGGDEKLF
13 TRBD2 TRBJ2-7 TRBV6-1 NA ASSEAPLAGGEQY
13 NA TRBJ2-3 TRBV7-9 NA ASSFGEAQGNTQY
11 NA TRBJ2-7 TRBV4-3 few ASSQEGAYEQY
12 TRBD1 TRBJ2-1 TRBV9 NA ASSFPGQGGEQF
11 NA TRBJ1-2 TRBV6-6 NA ASSRTVNYGYT
13 TRBD2 TRBJ2-7 TRBV5-5 NA ASSLGLAGSYEQY
13 TRBD2 TRBJ2-7 TRBV7-2 NA ASSLGLAGVGEQY
11 NA TRBJ2-7 TRBV7-8 NA ASSFRSSYEQY
13 NA TRBJ2-6 TRBV11-3 NA ASSSQGSGANVLT
11 NA TRBJ2-7 TRBV15 NA ATSRPTGNEQY
14 NA TRBJ1-5 TRBV27 NA ASSLRGTGSNQPQH
11 NA TRBJ2-7 TRBV11-3 once ASSWRGLDEQY
12 NA TRBJ1-3 TRBV5-8 once ASSSGYSGNTIY
17 TRBD2 TRBJ2-1 TRBV5-1 NA ASSPNGLLSGRVVDEQF
14 NA TRBJ2-1 TRBV6-9 NA ASRNRGRGSYNEQF